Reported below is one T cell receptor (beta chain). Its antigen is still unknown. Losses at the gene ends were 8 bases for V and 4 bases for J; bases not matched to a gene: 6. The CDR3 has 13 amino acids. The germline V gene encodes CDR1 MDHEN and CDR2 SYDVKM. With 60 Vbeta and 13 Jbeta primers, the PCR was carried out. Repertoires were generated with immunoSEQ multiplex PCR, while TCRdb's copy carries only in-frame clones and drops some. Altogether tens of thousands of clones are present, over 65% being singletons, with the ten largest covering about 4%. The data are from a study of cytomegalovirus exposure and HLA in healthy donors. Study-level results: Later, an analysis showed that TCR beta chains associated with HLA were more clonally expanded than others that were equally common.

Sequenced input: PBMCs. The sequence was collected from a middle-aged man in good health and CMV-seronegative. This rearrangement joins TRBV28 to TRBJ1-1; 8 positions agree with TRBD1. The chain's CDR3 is CASDPGGVTEAFF. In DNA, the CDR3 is TGTGCCAGCGACCCAGGGGGCGTCACTGAAGCTTTCTTT. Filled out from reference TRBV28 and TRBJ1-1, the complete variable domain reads DVKVTQSSRYLVKRTGEKVFLECVQDMDHENMFWYRQDPGLGLRLIYFSYDVKMKEKGDIPEGYSVSREKKERFSLILESASTNQTSMYLCASDPGGVTEAFFGQGTRLTVV.